The clone carrying this T cell receptor (beta chain) was counted a few times. No antigen is known for it. Combining a sample-barcoded 5' primer with a J-beta primer mix, a second PCR ran for about 6 to 11 cycles. Every single cDNA molecule received a tag from a template-switch adaptor with 12 random nucleotides. TCRdb analysed the 5' RACE reads with MiXCR anew, one entry per CDR3 protein. The profile shows a few hundred thousand distinct CDR3 sequences, over 25% of them singletons. This specimen belongs to a study of blood T cells in healthy people across ages. Study-level findings and limits: Higher diversity and more naive CD4+ cells were features of long-lived donors, compared to aged donors.

Germline CDR1 is SGHVS and CDR2 is FQNEAQ. V lost 5 bases to trimming and J lost 5 bases; unmatched junction nucleotides: 13. This CDR3 has 16 amino acids. These data were likewise used in another study, on T cells of mothers and their children.

The chain uses TRBV7-8 and TRBJ2-3; 7 nucleotides match TRBD2. The sequenced sample was blood. The clonotype comes from a boy younger than 10 in good health. CDR3 residues: CASSPRVRGGIDTQYF. For the CDR3, the DNA is TGTGCCAGCAGCCCCCGGGTTCGCGGGGGAATAGATACGCAGTATTTT.